Here is one T cell receptor (beta chain) with its context. The entry originates in a study of T cell changes during pregnancy in multiple sclerosis. Here immunoSEQ multiplex PCR was the method, and the copy in TCRdb shows in-frame clones only, minus some. The table shows tens of thousands of clones, with about nine tenths occurring only once. This CDR3 is 17 amino acids long. The trim removed 5 bases at V and 3 bases at J, leaving 13 bases unmatched. In germline, CDR1 is SGHTA, CDR2 FQGNSA. The source material was CD4+ T cells from peripheral blood mononuclear cells, sampled in the first trimester of pregnancy. The receptor was derived from a female donor with multiple sclerosis, enrolled in a pregnancy study. The chain has TRBV7-2 and TRBJ2-7; TRBD2 aligns across 10 bases. The CDR3 sequence: CASSPKSGLAEIYEQYF. In DNA, the CDR3 is TGTGCCAGCAGCCCGAAATCAGGACTAGCGGAAATCTACGAGCAGTACTTC.